This is a list of T cell receptor beta chains from one sample in a study of vaccination and CD4 T cells after COVID-19. No antigen is known for these receptors. TCRdb independently ran MiXCR on the PCR reads; one entry per CDR3 protein. The sample yields about 11,000 distinct CDR3 sequences, approximately 69% seen once. Sequenced material: CD4+ T cells from blood, cultured in vitro. All receptors come from a human donor who had recovered from COVID-19. The CDR3 runs from the conserved cysteine through the conserved F or W. Each record gives: V gene, clone size, CDR3 length, D gene, J gene, CDR3 DNA, CDR3 protein. The D gene is left open where the match is weak. Clone size is stated in some rows and not others, as once, few, many or a class when expanded.

v_gene: TRBV2; abundance: once; len: 14; d_gene: NA; j_gene: TRBJ2-3; CDR3nt: TGTGCCAGCAGTGAGGCTAGCTTGTCAGATACGCAGTATTTT; CDR3aa: CASSEASLSDTQYF
v_gene: TRBV20-1; abundance: once; len: 13; d_gene: NA; j_gene: TRBJ2-7; CDR3nt: TGCAGTGCTGTGCCCCCGTTTCAGGACGAGCAGTACTTC; CDR3aa: CSAVPPFQDEQYF
v_gene: TRBV20-1; abundance: NA; len: 13; d_gene: NA; j_gene: TRBJ1-1; CDR3nt: TGCAGTGCTAGACCAGGAATGAACACTGAAGCTTTCTTT; CDR3aa: CSARPGMNTEAFF
v_gene: TRBV19; abundance: NA; len: 16; d_gene: TRBD1; j_gene: TRBJ1-1; CDR3nt: TGTGCCAGTAGTTCCGGGACCGGGACAGGGGGGTATTACGCTTTCTTT; CDR3aa: CASSSGTGTGGYYAFF
v_gene: TRBV7-2; abundance: NA; len: 15; d_gene: NA; j_gene: TRBJ1-6; CDR3nt: TGTGCCAGCAGCGGGACCAGCTCCTATAATTCACCCCTCCACTTT; CDR3aa: CASSGTSSYNSPLHF
v_gene: TRBV11-2; abundance: NA; len: 14; d_gene: NA; j_gene: TRBJ1-3; CDR3nt: TGTGCCAGCAGCTCCCTACGGGGGGCAAACACCATATATTTT; CDR3aa: CASSSLRGANTIYF
v_gene: TRBV20-1; abundance: few; len: 14; d_gene: NA; j_gene: TRBJ1-5; CDR3nt: TGCAGTCCCATCAGGGATCTCAGCAATCAGCCCCAGCATTTT; CDR3aa: CSPIRDLSNQPQHF
v_gene: TRBV7-9; abundance: NA; len: 13; d_gene: NA; j_gene: TRBJ1-4; CDR3nt: TGTGCCAGCAGCTTAGGGGTGAATGAAAAACTGTTTTTT; CDR3aa: CASSLGVNEKLFF
v_gene: TRBV27; abundance: NA; len: 16; d_gene: TRBD2; j_gene: TRBJ2-3; CDR3nt: TGTGCCAGCAGTTTATTTTCTAGCGGGAGGGCCTTTACGCAGTATTTT; CDR3aa: CASSLFSSGRAFTQYF
v_gene: TRBV7-2; abundance: NA; len: 16; d_gene: NA; j_gene: TRBJ1-1; CDR3nt: TGTGCCAGCAGCTTAGCACCGTGGCGGGCAAACACTGAAGCTTTCTTT; CDR3aa: CASSLAPWRANTEAFF
v_gene: TRBV5-1; abundance: NA; len: 15; d_gene: TRBD1; j_gene: TRBJ2-3; CDR3nt: TGCGCCAGCAGCTTGGTGGGACAGGGGGCAGATACGCAGTATTTT; CDR3aa: CASSLVGQGADTQYF
v_gene: TRBV20-1; abundance: NA; len: 15; d_gene: NA; j_gene: TRBJ1-1; CDR3nt: TGCAGTGCTAGAGATTCGTACAGGGTGAACACTGAAGCTTTCTTT; CDR3aa: CSARDSYRVNTEAFF
v_gene: TRBV11-2; abundance: NA; len: 11; d_gene: NA; j_gene: TRBJ1-6; CDR3nt: TGTGCCTCAGGGAATAATTCACCCCTCCACTTT; CDR3aa: CASGNNSPLHF
v_gene: TRBV20-1; abundance: few; len: 15; d_gene: TRBD2; j_gene: TRBJ2-2; CDR3nt: TGCAGTGCTTTGCGGGGACTAGGGGTCGCCGGGGAGCTGTTTTTT; CDR3aa: CSALRGLGVAGELFF
v_gene: TRBV10-2; abundance: NA; len: 13; d_gene: NA; j_gene: TRBJ1-5; CDR3nt: TGCGCCAGCAATGGGGGGTACGATCAGCCCCAGCATTTT; CDR3aa: CASNGGYDQPQHF
v_gene: TRBV7-9; abundance: NA; len: 15; d_gene: TRBD2; j_gene: TRBJ2-5; CDR3nt: TGTGCCAGCAGTCTAGCGGGAGGCTATTCGGAGACCCAGTACTTC; CDR3aa: CASSLAGGYSETQYF
v_gene: TRBV20-1; abundance: NA; len: 9; d_gene: NA; j_gene: TRBJ2-1; CDR3nt: TGCGCAGGGGTCAATGAGCAGTTCTTC; CDR3aa: CAGVNEQFF
v_gene: TRBV7-3; abundance: NA; len: 15; d_gene: NA; j_gene: TRBJ2-7; CDR3nt: TGTGCCAGCAGATTGGAGAGGGGTACTTCCTACGAGCAGTACTTC; CDR3aa: CASRLERGTSYEQYF
v_gene: TRBV20-1; abundance: NA; len: 16; d_gene: TRBD2; j_gene: TRBJ2-1; CDR3nt: TGCAGTGCTAGGGGGGGACTAGCTATGCGTGGCAATGAGCAGTTCTTC; CDR3aa: CSARGGLAMRGNEQFF
v_gene: TRBV19; abundance: NA; len: 15; d_gene: NA; j_gene: TRBJ1-4; CDR3nt: TGTGCCAGTAGTATTTTTCCAGCTCCGAATGAAAAACTGTTTTTT; CDR3aa: CASSIFPAPNEKLFF
v_gene: TRBV20-1; abundance: NA; len: 15; d_gene: NA; j_gene: TRBJ1-6; CDR3nt: TGCAGTGCTAGACCGGGGGGCCTAGGTAATTCACCCCTCCACTTT; CDR3aa: CSARPGGLGNSPLHF
v_gene: TRBV11-2; abundance: large; len: 17; d_gene: TRBD1; j_gene: TRBJ1-2; CDR3nt: TGTGCCAGCAGCTTAGATCCAACTGGGACAGGGGGCAATGGCTACACCTTC; CDR3aa: CASSLDPTGTGGNGYTF
v_gene: TRBV23-1; abundance: NA; len: 14; d_gene: NA; j_gene: TRBJ2-2; CDR3nt: TGCGCCAGCAGTCAAGACAAAGGCTCCGGTGAGCTGTTTTTT; CDR3aa: CASSQDKGSGELFF
v_gene: TRBV6-1; abundance: large; len: 14; d_gene: TRBD1; j_gene: TRBJ1-2; CDR3nt: TGTGCCAGCAGTGAGCGGACAGGGGGCGAAGGCTACACCTTC; CDR3aa: CASSERTGGEGYTF
v_gene: TRBV20-1; abundance: NA; len: 14; d_gene: NA; j_gene: TRBJ1-1; CDR3nt: TGCAGTGCTAGAAAAAGGGCGGAAAAATTTGAAGCTTTCTTT; CDR3aa: CSARKRAEKFEAFF
v_gene: TRBV15; abundance: few; len: 17; d_gene: TRBD1; j_gene: TRBJ1-5; CDR3nt: TGTGCCACCAGCAGACCGCAGGACAGGGGTCCAAATCAGCCCCAGCATTTT; CDR3aa: CATSRPQDRGPNQPQHF
v_gene: TRBV11-2; abundance: NA; len: 14; d_gene: NA; j_gene: TRBJ1-2; CDR3nt: TGTGCCAGCAGCGTTAGTCGGACTTCATATGGCTACACCTTC; CDR3aa: CASSVSRTSYGYTF
v_gene: TRBV6-1; abundance: NA; len: 14; d_gene: TRBD1; j_gene: TRBJ1-1; CDR3nt: TGTGCCAGCAGCCCCGGGACAGTCAACACTGAAGCTTTCTTT; CDR3aa: CASSPGTVNTEAFF
v_gene: TRBV2; abundance: NA; len: 14; d_gene: NA; j_gene: TRBJ1-5; CDR3nt: TGTGCCAGCAGTGAGCGTACTGCGGGTCAGCCCCAGCATTTT; CDR3aa: CASSERTAGQPQHF
v_gene: TRBV28; abundance: few; len: 12; d_gene: NA; j_gene: TRBJ1-2; CDR3nt: TGTGCCAGCAGTTTGAAAGCTCGTGGCTACACCTTC; CDR3aa: CASSLKARGYTF
v_gene: TRBV12-3/TRBV12-4; abundance: NA; len: 16; d_gene: TRBD1; j_gene: TRBJ1-5; CDR3nt: TGTGCCAGCAGTTTAGAGGGGGCAGGGCTGATTTTGCCCCAGCATTTT; CDR3aa: CASSLEGAGLILPQHF
v_gene: TRBV3-1; abundance: few; len: 14; d_gene: TRBD1; j_gene: TRBJ1-6; CDR3nt: TGTGCCAGCAGCCCGACAGGGGAGGAATCACCCCTCCACTTT; CDR3aa: CASSPTGEESPLHF
v_gene: TRBV7-8; abundance: NA; len: 13; d_gene: TRBD1; j_gene: TRBJ1-5; CDR3nt: TGTGCCAGCAGTCCCGACAGGGATCAGCCCCAGCATTTT; CDR3aa: CASSPDRDQPQHF
v_gene: TRBV5-4; abundance: NA; len: 15; d_gene: NA; j_gene: TRBJ1-2; CDR3nt: TGTGCCAGCAGTCGGGGCCTTGATGGACGGGGGGGCTACACCTTC; CDR3aa: CASSRGLDGRGGYTF
v_gene: TRBV10-3; abundance: NA; len: 14; d_gene: TRBD1; j_gene: TRBJ2-2; CDR3nt: TGTGCCATCAGCGCACAGGGGGGCACCGGGGAGCTGTTTTTT; CDR3aa: CAISAQGGTGELFF
v_gene: TRBV27; abundance: once; len: 15; d_gene: NA; j_gene: TRBJ2-5; CDR3nt: TGTGCCAGCAGTTCGAAGGGGCTTCGAGCGGAGACCCAGTACTTC; CDR3aa: CASSSKGLRAETQYF
v_gene: TRBV6-1; abundance: NA; len: 15; d_gene: NA; j_gene: TRBJ2-5; CDR3nt: TGTGCCAGCAGTGAAGCTGCAGGACCGGCCGGGACCCAGTACTTC; CDR3aa: CASSEAAGPAGTQYF
v_gene: TRBV7-9; abundance: few; len: 16; d_gene: NA; j_gene: TRBJ1-5; CDR3nt: TGTGCCAGCAGCCGCCGCGGGGAATCCAGCAATCAGCCCCAGCATTTT; CDR3aa: CASSRRGESSNQPQHF
v_gene: TRBV12-3/TRBV12-4; abundance: NA; len: 16; d_gene: TRBD2; j_gene: TRBJ2-5; CDR3nt: TGTGCCAGCAGTTGGGGGGACGTCCAGGGAGGGGAGACCCAGTACTTC; CDR3aa: CASSWGDVQGGETQYF
v_gene: TRBV20-1; abundance: NA; len: 14; d_gene: NA; j_gene: TRBJ2-3; CDR3nt: TGCAGTGCGTACGTCAGGGGCGTCGGAGATACGCAGTATTTT; CDR3aa: CSAYVRGVGDTQYF
v_gene: TRBV20-1; abundance: NA; len: 13; d_gene: TRBD2; j_gene: TRBJ2-7; CDR3nt: TGCAGTGCTAGGCGGGGGAGGTCCTACGAGCAGTACTTC; CDR3aa: CSARRGRSYEQYF
v_gene: TRBV6-5; abundance: NA; len: 16; d_gene: TRBD2; j_gene: TRBJ2-7; CDR3nt: TGTGCCAGCAGTTACTCGGGACTAGCGCCTACCTACGAGCAGTACTTC; CDR3aa: CASSYSGLAPTYEQYF
v_gene: TRBV2; abundance: NA; len: 16; d_gene: TRBD1; j_gene: TRBJ1-2; CDR3nt: TGTGCCAGCAGTCAGACAGGGTCGATGAGTACCTATGGCTACACCTTC; CDR3aa: CASSQTGSMSTYGYTF
v_gene: TRBV19; abundance: NA; len: 12; d_gene: NA; j_gene: TRBJ1-2; CDR3nt: TGTGCCAGCGGAAAAGGGTCTTATGGCTACACCTTC; CDR3aa: CASGKGSYGYTF
v_gene: TRBV4-1; abundance: NA; len: 11; d_gene: NA; j_gene: TRBJ1-1; CDR3nt: TGCGCCAGCAGCCAGGGGCTGGTCGCTTTCTTT; CDR3aa: CASSQGLVAFF
v_gene: TRBV7-2; abundance: NA; len: 15; d_gene: NA; j_gene: TRBJ1-4; CDR3nt: TGTGCCAGCAGCTTAGAATGGGGTCGTCGGGAAAAACTGTTTTTT; CDR3aa: CASSLEWGRREKLFF
v_gene: TRBV11-2; abundance: NA; len: 18; d_gene: TRBD1; j_gene: TRBJ1-2; CDR3nt: TGTGCCAGCAGCCTACAGGGGCTTCCTCCCATTTCTAACTATGGCTACACCTTC; CDR3aa: CASSLQGLPPISNYGYTF
v_gene: TRBV20-1; abundance: NA; len: 13; d_gene: NA; j_gene: TRBJ1-1; CDR3nt: TGCAGTGCTAGAGATCGAGGAGGGTTCGAAGCTTTCTTT; CDR3aa: CSARDRGGFEAFF
v_gene: TRBV7-3; abundance: few; len: 13; d_gene: NA; j_gene: TRBJ1-5; CDR3nt: TGTGCCAGCAGCTTAACGGGGGGCGAGCCCCAGCATTTT; CDR3aa: CASSLTGGEPQHF
v_gene: TRBV20-1; abundance: NA; len: 12; d_gene: NA; j_gene: TRBJ2-1; CDR3nt: TGCAGTGCTGGAGACTATTACAATGAGCAGTTCTTC; CDR3aa: CSAGDYYNEQFF
v_gene: TRBV20-1; abundance: NA; len: 17; d_gene: TRBD1; j_gene: TRBJ1-4; CDR3nt: TGCAGTGCTAGTGCCCCTTTAAGACAGGGACGGGGTGAAAAACTGTTTTTT; CDR3aa: CSASAPLRQGRGEKLFF
v_gene: TRBV27; abundance: NA; len: 14; d_gene: NA; j_gene: TRBJ1-6; CDR3nt: TGTGCCAGCACCCCGTGGGGGACAAATTCACCCCTCCACTTT; CDR3aa: CASTPWGTNSPLHF
v_gene: TRBV20-1; abundance: few; len: 14; d_gene: TRBD1; j_gene: TRBJ1-2; CDR3nt: TGCAGTGCTCCCACCTTAGGGGACAGCTATGGCTACACCTTC; CDR3aa: CSAPTLGDSYGYTF
v_gene: TRBV15; abundance: NA; len: 12; d_gene: NA; j_gene: TRBJ1-2; CDR3nt: TGTGCCACCAGCAGGGAAGACTATGGCTACACCTTC; CDR3aa: CATSREDYGYTF
v_gene: TRBV6-8; abundance: once; len: 16; d_gene: NA; j_gene: TRBJ2-7; CDR3nt: TGTGCCAGCAGTTACTCGAGCAGGGTGTTTTCCTACGAGCAGTACTTC; CDR3aa: CASSYSSRVFSYEQYF
v_gene: TRBV11-3; abundance: once; len: 15; d_gene: TRBD1; j_gene: TRBJ2-3; CDR3nt: TGTGCCAGCAGCTCGGGACAGGGGAGCACAGATACGCAGTATTTT; CDR3aa: CASSSGQGSTDTQYF
v_gene: TRBV6-2/TRBV6-3; abundance: NA; len: 15; d_gene: NA; j_gene: TRBJ2-7; CDR3nt: TGTGCCAGCAAAAAACTCCGGGGGAGCTCCTACGAGCAGTACTTC; CDR3aa: CASKKLRGSSYEQYF